Reported below is one T cell receptor (beta chain). The CDR3 has 15 amino acids. The germline V and J ends were trimmed by 7 bases and 6 bases, with 19 bases remaining between them. Germline V lookup: CDR1 LNHDA, CDR2 SQIVND (reference sequence). These data are taken from a study of blood T cell repertoires in COVID-19. Measured with immunoSEQ multiplex PCR; TCRdb has only the in-frame clones, and not every one. In the table there are over 250,000 clones, roughly four fifths of which are singletons. This receptor was identified in a man between 40 and 49 years old who had been exposed to COVID-19. Source material: PBMCs or T cells enriched from blood (not recorded which). The chain uses TRBV19 and TRBJ2-1, with a possible D match to TRBD1 (6 bases). CDR3 coding DNA: TGTGCCAGTACCCTCCTAGGGGGAAATAGCAATGAGCAGTTCTTC. Translating gives CASTLLGGNSNEQFF.